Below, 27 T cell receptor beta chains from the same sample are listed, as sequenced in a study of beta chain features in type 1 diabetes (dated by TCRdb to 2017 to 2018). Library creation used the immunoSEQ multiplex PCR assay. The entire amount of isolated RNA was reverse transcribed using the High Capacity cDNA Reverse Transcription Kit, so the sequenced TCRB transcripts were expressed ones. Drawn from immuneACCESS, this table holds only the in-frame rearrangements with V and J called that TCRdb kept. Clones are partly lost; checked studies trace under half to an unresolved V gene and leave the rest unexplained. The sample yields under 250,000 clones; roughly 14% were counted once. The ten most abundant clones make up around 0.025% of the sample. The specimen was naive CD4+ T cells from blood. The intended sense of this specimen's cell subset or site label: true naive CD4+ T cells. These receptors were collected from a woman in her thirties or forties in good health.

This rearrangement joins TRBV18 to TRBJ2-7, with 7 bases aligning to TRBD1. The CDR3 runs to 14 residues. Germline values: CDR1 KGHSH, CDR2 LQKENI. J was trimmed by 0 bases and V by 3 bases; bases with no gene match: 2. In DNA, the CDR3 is TGTGCCAGCTCACCTGGGGACAGCTCCTACGAGCAGTACTTC. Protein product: CASSPGDSSYEQYF.

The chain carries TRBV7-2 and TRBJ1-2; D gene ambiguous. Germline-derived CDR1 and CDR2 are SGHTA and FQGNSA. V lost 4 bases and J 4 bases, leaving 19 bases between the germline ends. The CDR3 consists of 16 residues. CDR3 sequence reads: CASSSQPMGGSYGYTF. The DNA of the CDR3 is TGTGCCAGCAGCTCCCAACCTATGGGAGGGAGCTATGGCTACACCTTC.

CDR3 amino acids: CASSWDIHYEQYF. CDR3 nucleotides: TGTGCCAGTAGTTGGGACATCCACTACGAGCAGTACTTC. The chain is built from TRBV19 and TRBJ2-7; D may be TRBD1 (6 bases). V was cut by 5 bases and J by 3 bases, with 11 bases left in between. The length of the CDR3 is 13 residues. Germline values: CDR1 LNHDA, CDR2 SQIVND (reference sequence).

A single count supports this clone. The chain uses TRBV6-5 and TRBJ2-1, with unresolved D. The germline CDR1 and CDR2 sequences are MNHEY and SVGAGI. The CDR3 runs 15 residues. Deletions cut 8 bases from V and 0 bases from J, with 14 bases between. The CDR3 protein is CASQPQTFSYNEQFF. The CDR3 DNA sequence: TGTGCCAGCCAACCCCAGACTTTCTCCTACAATGAGCAGTTCTTC.

The CDR3 loop is CSVGTGLYYGYTF. CDR3 nucleotide sequence: TGCAGCGTAGGGACAGGGCTATACTATGGCTACACCTTC. V is TRBV29-1 and J is TRBJ1-2; the match to TRBD1 covers 9 bases. Trimming at V came to 6 bases and at J to 3 bases, leaving 5 bases not matched to a gene. Looked up from germline, CDR1 is SQVTM and CDR2 is ANQGSEA. The CDR3 covers 13 residues. Filled out from reference TRBV29-1 and TRBJ1-2, the complete variable domain reads SAVISQKPSRDICQRGTSLTIQCQVDSQVTMMFWYRQQPGQSLTLIATANQGSEATYESGFVIDKFPISRPNLTFSTLTVSNMSPEDSSIYLCSVGTGLYYGYTFGSGTRLTVV.

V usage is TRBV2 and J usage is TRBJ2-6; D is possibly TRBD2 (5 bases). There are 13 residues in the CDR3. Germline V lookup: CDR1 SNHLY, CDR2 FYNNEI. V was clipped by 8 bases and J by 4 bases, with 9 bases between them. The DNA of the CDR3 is TGTGCCAGCGGGGAGAGGGGGGCCAACGTCCTGACTTTC. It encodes CASGERGANVLTF.

CDR3 amino acids: CSVEGQGSTDTQYF. In DNA, the CDR3 is TGCAGCGTTGAGGGACAGGGGAGCACAGATACGCAGTATTTT. The chain combines TRBV29-1 with TRBJ2-3; 10 nucleotides agree with TRBD1. Trimming removed 3 bases from V and 0 bases from J; junction bases left unmatched: 0. The CDR3 runs to 14 residues. The germline gives CDR1 SQVTM, CDR2 ANQGSEA.

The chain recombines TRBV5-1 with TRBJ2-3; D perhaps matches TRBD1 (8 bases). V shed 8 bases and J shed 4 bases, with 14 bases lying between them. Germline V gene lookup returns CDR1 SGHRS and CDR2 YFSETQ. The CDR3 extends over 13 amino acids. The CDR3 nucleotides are TGCGCCAGTGGGACAGGACTAGCAGATACGCAGTATTTT. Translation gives CASGTGLADTQYF.

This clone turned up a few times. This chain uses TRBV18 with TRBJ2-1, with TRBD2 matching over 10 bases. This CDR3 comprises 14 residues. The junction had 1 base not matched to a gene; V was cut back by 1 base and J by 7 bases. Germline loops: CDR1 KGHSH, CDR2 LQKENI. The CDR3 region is CASSPQAGGNEQFF. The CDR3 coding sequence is TGTGCCAGCTCACCACAAGCGGGGGGGAATGAGCAGTTCTTC. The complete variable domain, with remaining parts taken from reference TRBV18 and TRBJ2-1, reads NAGVMQNPRHLVRRRGQEARLRCSPMKGHSHVYWYRQLPEEGLKFMVYLQKENIIDESGMPKERFSAEFPKEGPSILRIQQVVRGDSAAYFCASSPQAGGNEQFFGPGTRLTVL.

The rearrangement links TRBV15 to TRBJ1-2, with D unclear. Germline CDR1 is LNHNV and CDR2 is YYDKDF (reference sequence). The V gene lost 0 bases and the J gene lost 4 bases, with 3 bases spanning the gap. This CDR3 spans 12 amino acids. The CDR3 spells CATSRESYGYTF. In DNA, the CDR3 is TGTGCCACCAGCAGAGAGAGCTATGGCTACACCTTC.

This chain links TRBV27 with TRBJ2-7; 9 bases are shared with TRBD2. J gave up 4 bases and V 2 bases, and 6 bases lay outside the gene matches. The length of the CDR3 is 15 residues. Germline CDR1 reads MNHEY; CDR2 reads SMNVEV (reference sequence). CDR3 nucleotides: TGTGCCAGCAGTTTAATGCGGGGGGGCCCATACGAGCAGTACTTC. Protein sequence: CASSLMRGGPYEQYF.

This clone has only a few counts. CDR3 sequence: CASSFFTGQPQHF. The CDR3 region has the DNA TGCGCCAGCAGCTTTTTTACAGGCCAGCCCCAGCATTTT. The chain combines TRBV5-1 with TRBJ1-5; D perhaps matches TRBD1 (5 bases). Germline CDR1 and CDR2: SGHRS and YFSETQ. With 2 bases removed from V and 7 bases from J, the gap between germline ends came to 10 bases. CDR3 size: 13 residues.

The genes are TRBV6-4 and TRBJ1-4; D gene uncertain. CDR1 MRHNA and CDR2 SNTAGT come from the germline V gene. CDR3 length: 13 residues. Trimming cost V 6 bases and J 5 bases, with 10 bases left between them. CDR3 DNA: TGTGCCAGCAGAAGAGGCCCAAATGAAAAACTGTTTTTT. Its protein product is CASRRGPNEKLFF.

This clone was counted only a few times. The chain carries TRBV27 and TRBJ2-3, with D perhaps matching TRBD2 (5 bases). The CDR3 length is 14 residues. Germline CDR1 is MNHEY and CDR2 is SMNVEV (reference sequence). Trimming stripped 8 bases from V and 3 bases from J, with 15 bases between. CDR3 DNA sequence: TGTGCCAGCGCAACCATGAGGGTAACAGATACGCAGTATTTT. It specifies CASATMRVTDTQYF.

The CDR3 coding sequence is TGTGCCAGCAGCGGTTCCACAGGGTCTGGGGCCAACGTCCTGACTTTC. Its translation: CASSGSTGSGANVLTF. The chain links TRBV9 to TRBJ2-6, with D maybe TRBD1 (6 bases). The V gene lost 3 bases and the J gene lost 1 base, with 11 bases spanning the gap. This CDR3 region has 16 residues. Germline CDR1 is SGDLS and CDR2 is YYNGEE.

Here the CDR3 reads CASSVVGGARSYEQYF. CDR3 sequence (DNA): TGTGCCAGCTCAGTAGTGGGGGGGGCGAGATCCTACGAGCAGTACTTC. The V call is TRBV18, the J call TRBJ2-7, with a tentative D call TRBD2 (7 bases). V lost 5 bases and J lost 1, with 18 bases in between. Per germline, CDR1 KGHSH and CDR2 LQKENI. This CDR3 region has 16 residues.

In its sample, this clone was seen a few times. CDR3 bases: TGTGCCAGCAGCTTAGACGGGGGGCTCGGCACCGGGGAGCTGTTTTTT. Amino acid sequence: CASSLDGGLGTGELFF. The V call is TRBV7-9, the J call TRBJ2-2, with D perhaps TRBD2 (7 bases). V lost 1 base, J lost 4 bases, and 13 bases lay in between. Looked up from germline, CDR1 is SEHNR and CDR2 is FQNEAQ (reference sequence). The CDR3 contains 16 residues.

CDR3 sequence (DNA): TGTGCCAGCAGCTTAAACAGTTACACTGAAGCTTTCTTT. Translation gives CASSLNSYTEAFF. The chain recombines TRBV11-2 with TRBJ1-1; D remains unclear. The CDR3 has 13 residues. Germline V gives CDR1 SGHAT, CDR2 FQNNGV. The V end lost 2 bases, the J end lost 3 bases, and 7 bases lay between the germline ends.

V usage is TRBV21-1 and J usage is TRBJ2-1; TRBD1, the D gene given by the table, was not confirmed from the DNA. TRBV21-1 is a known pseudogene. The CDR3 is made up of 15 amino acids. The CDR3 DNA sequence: TGTGCCAGCAGCAAAGCCCCAGCAGGGTGGGCTGAGCAGTTCTTC. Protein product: CASSKAPAGWAEQFF.

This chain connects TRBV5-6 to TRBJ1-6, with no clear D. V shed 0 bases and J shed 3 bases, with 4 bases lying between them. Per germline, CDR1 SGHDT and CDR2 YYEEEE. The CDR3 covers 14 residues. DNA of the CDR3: TGTGCCAGCAGCTTGGACAGCTATAATTCACCCCTCCACTTT. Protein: CASSLDSYNSPLHF.

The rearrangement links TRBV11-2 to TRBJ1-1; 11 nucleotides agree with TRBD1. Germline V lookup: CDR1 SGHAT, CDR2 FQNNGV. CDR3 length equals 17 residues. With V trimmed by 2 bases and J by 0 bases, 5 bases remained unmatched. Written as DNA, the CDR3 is TGTGCCAGCAGCTTAAGGACAGGGGGCGAATTGAACACTGAAGCTTTCTTT. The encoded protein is CASSLRTGGELNTEAFF.

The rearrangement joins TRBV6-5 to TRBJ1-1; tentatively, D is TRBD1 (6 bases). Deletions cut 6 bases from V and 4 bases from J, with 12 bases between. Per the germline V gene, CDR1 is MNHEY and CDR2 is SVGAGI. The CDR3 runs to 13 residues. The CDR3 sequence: CASRNTGTTEAFF. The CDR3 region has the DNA TGTGCCAGCAGAAACACAGGGACCACTGAAGCTTTCTTT.

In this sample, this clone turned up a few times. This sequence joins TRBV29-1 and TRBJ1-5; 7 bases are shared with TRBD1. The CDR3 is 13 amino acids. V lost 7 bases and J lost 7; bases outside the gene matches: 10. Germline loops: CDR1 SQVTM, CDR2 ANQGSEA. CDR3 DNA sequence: TGCAGCGCCCGACAGGGTTTGATGCAGCCCCAGCATTTT. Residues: CSARQGLMQPQHF.

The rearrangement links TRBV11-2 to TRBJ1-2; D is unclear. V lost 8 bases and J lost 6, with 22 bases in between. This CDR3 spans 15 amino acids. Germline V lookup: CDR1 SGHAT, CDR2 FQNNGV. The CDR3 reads CASLRPSGQLDGYTF. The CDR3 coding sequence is TGTGCCAGCCTCCGTCCCAGCGGGCAGCTGGATGGCTACACCTTC. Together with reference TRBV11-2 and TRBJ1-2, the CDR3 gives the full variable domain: EAGVAQSPRYKIIEKRQSVAFWCNPISGHATLYWYQQILGQGPKLLIQFQNNGVVDDSQLPKDRFSAERLKGVDSTLKIQPAKLEDSAVYLCASLRPSGQLDGYTFGSGTRLTVV.

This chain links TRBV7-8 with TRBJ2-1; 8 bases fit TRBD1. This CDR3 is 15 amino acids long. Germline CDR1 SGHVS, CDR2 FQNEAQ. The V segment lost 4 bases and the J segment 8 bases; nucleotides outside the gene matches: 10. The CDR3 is CASSSDPDRVYEQFF. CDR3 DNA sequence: TGTGCCAGCAGCTCCGATCCGGACAGGGTATATGAGCAGTTCTTC.

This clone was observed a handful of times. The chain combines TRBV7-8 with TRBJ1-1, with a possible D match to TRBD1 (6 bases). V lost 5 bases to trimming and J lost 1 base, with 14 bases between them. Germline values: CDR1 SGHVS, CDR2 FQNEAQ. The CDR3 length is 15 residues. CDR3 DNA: TGTGCCAGCAGCGAGACCGGGACACGGAACACTGAAGCTTTCTTT. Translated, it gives CASSETGTRNTEAFF.

The CDR3 bases are TGTGCCAGCAGTGAAGAGGGGCTGGGCTATGGCTACACCTTC. Encoded protein: CASSEEGLGYGYTF. J is TRBJ1-2 and V is TRBV2; D may be TRBD1 (5 bases). The CDR3 totals 14 residues. Trimming removed 1 base at V and 4 bases at J, with 10 bases between. In germline, CDR1 is SNHLY, CDR2 FYNNEI.